The text below deals with one T cell receptor (beta chain). The target antigen is unknown. These data come from a study of cytomegalovirus exposure and HLA in healthy donors. General observations from the study: An analysis was carried out later, and it reportedly showed fewer N-insertions in an Asian-associated ancestry cluster than the approximately 670-donor mean. Accurate prediction of HLA-A and HLA-B alleles (for most subjects) was reportedly achieved from TCR beta sequences. Some segments of the V type, notably TRBV6-2 and TRBV6-3, were excluded as indistinguishable.

The study ran its PCR with 60 Vbeta and 13 Jbeta primers. Only in-frame clones appear in the TCRdb table, and some are missing; sequencing was by immunoSEQ multiplex PCR. Among about 160,000 clones listed, roughly four fifths were seen once. While unrecorded immune exposures were likely, the donors were nominally healthy when sampled. J gave up 6 bases and V 5 bases, and 5 bases lay outside the gene matches. The germline gives CDR1 SEHNR, CDR2 FQNEAQ (reference sequence). The CDR3 length is 14 residues. The clonotype originates from a man aged 35 to 55 in good health and CMV-seronegative. V and J are TRBV7-9 and TRBJ1-5; 9 nucleotides match TRBD1. The sample consisted of PBMCs. The CDR3 loop is CASSGTGNGQPQHF. CDR3 DNA sequence: TGTGCCAGCAGCGGGACAGGGAACGGTCAGCCCCAGCATTTT. The full variable domain, its missing parts supplied by reference TRBV7-9 and TRBJ1-5, is DTGVSQNPRHKITKRGQNVTFRCDPISEHNRLYWYRQTLGQGPEFLTYFQNEAQLEKSRLLSDRFSAERPKGSFSTLEIQRTEQGDSAMYLCASSGTGNGQPQHFGDGTRLSIL.